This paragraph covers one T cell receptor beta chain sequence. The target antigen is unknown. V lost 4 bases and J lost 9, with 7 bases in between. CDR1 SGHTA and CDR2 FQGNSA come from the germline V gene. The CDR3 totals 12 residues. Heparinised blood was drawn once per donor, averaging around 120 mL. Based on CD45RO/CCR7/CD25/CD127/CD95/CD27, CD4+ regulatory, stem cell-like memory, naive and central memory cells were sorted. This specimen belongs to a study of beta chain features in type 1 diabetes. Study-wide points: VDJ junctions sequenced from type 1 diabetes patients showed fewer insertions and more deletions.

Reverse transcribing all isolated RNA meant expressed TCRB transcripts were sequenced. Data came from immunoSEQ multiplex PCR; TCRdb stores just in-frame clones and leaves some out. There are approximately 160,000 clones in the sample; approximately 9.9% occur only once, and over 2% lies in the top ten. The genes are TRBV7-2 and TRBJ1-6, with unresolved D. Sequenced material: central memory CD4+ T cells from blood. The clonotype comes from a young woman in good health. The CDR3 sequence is CASSSDSSPLHF. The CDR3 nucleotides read TGTGCCAGCAGCTCGGACTCTTCACCCCTCCACTTT.